The entry below describes one TCR beta chain. This specimen comes from a study of T cell changes during pregnancy in multiple sclerosis. Using immunoSEQ multiplex PCR, the repertoire was profiled, and TCRdb retains in-frame clones only, with some absent. This table has about 49,000 clones, 85% to 95% appearing once. This clonotype originated in a female donor with multiple sclerosis, enrolled in a pregnancy study. The sequencing used CD8+ T cells from peripheral blood mononuclear cells, collected in the first trimester of pregnancy.

CDR3 coding DNA: TGTGCCAGCAGTTTAAGGCAGGTCTCCTACGAGCAGTACTTC. It yields the protein CASSLRQVSYEQYF. This chain links TRBV28 with TRBJ2-7; the D is unclear. Germline lookup yields CDR1 MDHEN and CDR2 SYDVKM. V was shortened by 2 bases and J by 0 bases, with 8 bases between the two germline ends. This CDR3 has 14 residues.